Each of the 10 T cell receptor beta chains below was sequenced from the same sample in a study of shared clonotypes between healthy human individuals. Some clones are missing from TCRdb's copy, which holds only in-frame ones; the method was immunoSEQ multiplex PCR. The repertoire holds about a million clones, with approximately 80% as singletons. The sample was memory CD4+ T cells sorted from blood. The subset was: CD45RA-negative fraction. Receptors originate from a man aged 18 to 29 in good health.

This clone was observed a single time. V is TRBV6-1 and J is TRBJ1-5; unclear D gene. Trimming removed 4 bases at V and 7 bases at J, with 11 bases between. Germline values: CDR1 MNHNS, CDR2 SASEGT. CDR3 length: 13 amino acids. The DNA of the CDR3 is TGTGCCAGCAGTGGTTCGAAGGACCAGCCCCAGCATTTT. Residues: CASSGSKDQPQHF.

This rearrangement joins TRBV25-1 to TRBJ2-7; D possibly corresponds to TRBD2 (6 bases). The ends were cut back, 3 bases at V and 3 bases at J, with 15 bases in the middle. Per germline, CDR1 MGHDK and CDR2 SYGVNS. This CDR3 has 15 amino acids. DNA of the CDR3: TGTGCCAGCAGTGAGATCCACGGGGGAGTCTACGAGCAGTACTTC. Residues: CASSEIHGGVYEQYF.

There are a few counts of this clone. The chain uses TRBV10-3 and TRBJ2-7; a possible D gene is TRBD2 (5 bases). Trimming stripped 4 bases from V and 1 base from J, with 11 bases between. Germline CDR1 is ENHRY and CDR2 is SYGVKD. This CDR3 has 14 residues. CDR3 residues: CAISGLRDSYEQYF. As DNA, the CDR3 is TGTGCCATCAGTGGACTCCGGGATTCCTACGAGCAGTACTTC.

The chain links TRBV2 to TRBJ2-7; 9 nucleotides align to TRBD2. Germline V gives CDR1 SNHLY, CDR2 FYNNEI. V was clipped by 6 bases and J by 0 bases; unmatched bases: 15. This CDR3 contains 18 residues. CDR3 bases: TGTGCCAGCAGCCGGGTCGGTAGCGGGGGCCTTAGCTCCTACGAGCAGTACTTC. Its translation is CASSRVGSGGLSSYEQYF.

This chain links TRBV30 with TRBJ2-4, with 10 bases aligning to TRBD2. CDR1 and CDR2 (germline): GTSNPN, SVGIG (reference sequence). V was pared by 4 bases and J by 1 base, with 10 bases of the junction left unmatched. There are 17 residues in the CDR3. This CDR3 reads CAWTTSGLGDAKNIQYF. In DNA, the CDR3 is TGTGCCTGGACGACTAGCGGGTTGGGGGACGCCAAAAACATTCAGTACTTC.

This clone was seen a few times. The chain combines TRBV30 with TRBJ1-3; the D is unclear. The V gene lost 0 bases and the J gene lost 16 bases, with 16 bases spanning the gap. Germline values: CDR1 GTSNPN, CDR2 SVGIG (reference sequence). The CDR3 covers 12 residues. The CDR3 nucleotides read TGTGCCTGGAGTGTACAGTTAGGGAGTCCGTATTTT. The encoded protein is CAWSVQLGSPYF.

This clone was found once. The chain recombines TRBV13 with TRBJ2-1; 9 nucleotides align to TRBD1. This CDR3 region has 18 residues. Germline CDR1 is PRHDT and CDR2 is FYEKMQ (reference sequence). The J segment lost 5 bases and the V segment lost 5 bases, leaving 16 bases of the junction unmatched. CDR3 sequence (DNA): TGTGCCAGCAGCCCTTCTCCCCTGTCGGACAGGGGCCACAATGAGCAGTTCTTC. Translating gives CASSPSPLSDRGHNEQFF.

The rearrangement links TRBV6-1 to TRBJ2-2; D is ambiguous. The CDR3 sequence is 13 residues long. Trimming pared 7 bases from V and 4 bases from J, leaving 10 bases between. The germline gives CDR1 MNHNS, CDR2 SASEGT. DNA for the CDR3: TGTGCCAGCACGTGGCGGAGCACCGGGGAGCTGTTTTTT. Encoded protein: CASTWRSTGELFF.

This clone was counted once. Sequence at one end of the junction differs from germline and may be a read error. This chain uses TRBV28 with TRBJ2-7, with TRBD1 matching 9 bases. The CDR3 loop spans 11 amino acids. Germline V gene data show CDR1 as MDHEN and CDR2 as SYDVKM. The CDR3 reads CASGNWGQGDF. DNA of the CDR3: TGTGCCAGCGGAAATTGGGGACAGGGTGACTTC.

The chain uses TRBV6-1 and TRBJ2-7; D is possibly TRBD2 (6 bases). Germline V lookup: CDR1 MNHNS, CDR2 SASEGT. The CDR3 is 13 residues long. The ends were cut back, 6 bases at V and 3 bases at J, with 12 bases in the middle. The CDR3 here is CASSEFGGYEQYF. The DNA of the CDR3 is TGTGCCAGCAGCGAGTTCGGGGGCTACGAGCAGTACTTC.